This paragraph covers one T cell receptor beta chain sequence. Its antigen is unknown. Using its own MiXCR run on the 5' RACE reads, TCRdb lists one record per CDR3 protein. The sample includes over 400,000 distinct CDR3 sequences, about 25% of them seen just once. This record belongs to a study of T-cell memory formation after mild COVID-19. Study-wide context: Each donor largely had its own TCR clusters.

Study-level points and caveats: Clones contracting day 15 to 85 were balanced CD4/CD8; later expanders leaned CD4+. In second-wave clones peaking day 37, SARS-CoV-2 specificity remained unconfirmed.

This CDR3 region has 16 residues. J lost 6 bases, V lost 5 bases, and 13 bases had no gene match. Germline lookup yields CDR1 SGHTA and CDR2 FQGTGA. Sequencing was performed on PBMCs or a T cell subset sorted from them (not recorded which). This clonotype was sampled from an adult woman who had mild COVID-19 (a few samples of this study predate the infection). Cell type and time point are not known. J is TRBJ2-3 and V is TRBV7-3, with TRBD2 identical over 8 bases. The CDR3 DNA reads TGTGCCAGCAGCCCCCAGTCAGCGGGGGCGGGGGATACGCAGTATTTT. Residues: CASSPQSAGAGDTQYF.